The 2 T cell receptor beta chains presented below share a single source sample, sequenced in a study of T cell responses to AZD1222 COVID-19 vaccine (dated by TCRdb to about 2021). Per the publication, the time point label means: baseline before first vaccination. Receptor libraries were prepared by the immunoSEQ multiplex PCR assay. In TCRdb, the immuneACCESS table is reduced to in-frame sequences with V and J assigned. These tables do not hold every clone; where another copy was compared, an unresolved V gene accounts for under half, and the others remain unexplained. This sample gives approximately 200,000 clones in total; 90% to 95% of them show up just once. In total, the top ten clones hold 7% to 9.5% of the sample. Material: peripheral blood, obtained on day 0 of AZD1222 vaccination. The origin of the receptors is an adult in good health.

The CDR3 protein is CAWSSSGTQPQHF. The CDR3 nucleotides read TGTGCCTGGAGTTCCTCAGGGACCCAGCCCCAGCATTTT. The rearrangement uses TRBV30 and TRBJ1-5; possible D gene TRBD1, 5 bases. This CDR3 is 13 amino acids long. The germline V gene encodes CDR1 GTSNPN and CDR2 SVGIG (reference sequence). V lost 2 bases and J 7 bases, leaving 12 bases between the germline ends. The variable domain in full, completed from reference TRBV30 and TRBJ1-5, reads SQTIHQWPATLVQPVGSPLSLECTVEGTSNPNLYWYRQAAGRGLQLLFYSVGIGQISSEVPQNLSASRPQDRQFILSSKKLLLSDSGFYLCAWSSSGTQPQHFGDGTRLSIL.

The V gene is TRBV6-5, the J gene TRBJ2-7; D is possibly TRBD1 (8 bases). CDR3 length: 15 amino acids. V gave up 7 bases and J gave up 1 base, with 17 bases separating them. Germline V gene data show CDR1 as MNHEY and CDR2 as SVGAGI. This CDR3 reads CASKQTGEGSYEQYF. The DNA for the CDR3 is TGTGCCAGCAAACAGACAGGGGAGGGGTCCTACGAGCAGTACTTC.